The next 24 T cell receptor beta chains were all read from a single sample in a study of cytomegalovirus exposure and HLA in healthy donors. Primers: 60 Vbeta forward and 13 Jbeta reverse. Some clones are missing from TCRdb's copy, which holds only in-frame ones; the method was immunoSEQ multiplex PCR. The table lists some 120,000 clones, approximately 81% of them singletons, with 3.9% in the top ten. Input material: PBMCs. The origin of the receptors is a woman in her twenties or thirties in good health and CMV-seronegative.

The chain recombines TRBV25-1 with TRBJ1-4, with D uncertain. The length of the CDR3 is 14 residues. V was shortened by 1 base and J by 10 bases, with 13 bases between the two germline ends. Germline CDR1 MGHDK, CDR2 SYGVNS. In nucleotides, the CDR3 is TGTGCCAGCAGTGAATCCCGGGAGTACGGAAAACTGTTTTTT. Translation gives CASSESREYGKLFF.

The V gene is TRBV7-2, the J gene TRBJ1-1; D ambiguous. Germline CDR1 reads SGHTA; CDR2 reads FQGNSA. The CDR3 extends over 15 amino acids. Trimming shortened V by 2 bases and J by 0 bases, and 10 bases separated the two germline ends. The CDR3 bases are TGTGCCAGCAGCTTAACCGCAGGAATGAACACTGAAGCTTTCTTT. It specifies CASSLTAGMNTEAFF.

The rearrangement links TRBV19 to TRBJ2-7; 10 bases line up with TRBD1. With V trimmed by 4 bases and J by 2 bases, 8 bases remained unmatched. The germline CDR1 and CDR2 sequences are LNHDA and SQIVND (reference sequence). This CDR3 is built from 16 residues. The CDR3 sequence: CASSTRQGAIPYEQYF. The CDR3 DNA sequence: TGTGCCAGTAGTACAAGACAGGGGGCGATACCCTACGAGCAGTACTTC.

As regards this clone: Because the CDR3's place on the DNA is in doubt, the DNA is left out and the CDR3 is given as listed by TCRdb. The gene calls are TRBV6-5 and TRBJ1-1. The length of the CDR3 is 15 amino acids, counting both ends. Germline V gene sequence: CDR1 MNHEY, CDR2 SVGAGI. CDR3 protein: CASTVAAYMNTEAFF.

The CDR3 loop reads CASSLGAGYTEAFF. CDR3 nucleotide sequence: TGTGCCAGCAGCTTAGGCGCAGGGTACACTGAAGCTTTCTTT. The gene calls are TRBV7-9 and TRBJ1-1, with D tentatively TRBD1 (5 bases). Trimming removed 1 base from V and 3 bases from J, with 9 bases in between. Germline values: CDR1 SEHNR, CDR2 FQNEAQ (reference sequence). The CDR3 is made up of 14 amino acids.

This clone was observed a single time. The gene calls are TRBV9 and TRBJ2-7; a weak D match, TRBD2 (6 bases). The CDR3 sequence is 13 residues long. The V gene lost 7 bases and the J gene lost 3 bases, with 14 bases spanning the gap. Germline loops: CDR1 SGDLS, CDR2 YYNGEE. CDR3 coding DNA: TGTGCCAGCGGGGAAGGGGAGGACTACGAGCAGTACTTC. Its protein product is CASGEGEDYEQYF.

This chain connects TRBV5-1 to TRBJ2-5; D is unresolved. Between the trimmed V and J ends, which lost 4 bases and 4 bases, there was a span of 11 bases. The CDR3 length is 13 residues. Per the germline V gene, CDR1 is SGHRS and CDR2 is YFSETQ. The CDR3 DNA reads TGCGCCAGCAGCCTTATGTCTATAGAGACCCAGTACTTC. Protein: CASSLMSIETQYF.

This clone has only a few counts. The chain couples TRBV4-3 to TRBJ1-1; 10 bases map to TRBD1. The germline V gene encodes CDR1 LGHNA and CDR2 YSLEER. The CDR3 totals 16 residues. V was clipped by 1 base and J by 6 bases; unmatched bases: 8. Here the CDR3 DNA reads TGCGCCAGCAGCCAAGTCATGACAGGGGGCACCGCTGAAGCTTTCTTT. Amino acid sequence: CASSQVMTGGTAEAFF.

The chain combines TRBV18 with TRBJ1-1; D possibly corresponds to TRBD1 (6 bases). Germline CDR1 KGHSH, CDR2 LQKENI. The CDR3 contains 15 residues. The V end lost 3 bases, the J end lost 1 base, and 12 bases lay between the germline ends. DNA of the CDR3: TGTGCCAGCTCACCGTTGGACAGTCCGAACACTGAAGCTTTCTTT. Its translation is CASSPLDSPNTEAFF.

This chain uses TRBV6-5 with TRBJ2-7, with 12 bases fitting TRBD2. V shed 2 bases, J shed 6 bases, and the junction held 5 bases outside the gene matches. CDR1 and CDR2 (germline): MNHEY, SVGAGI. The CDR3 runs to 15 residues. The CDR3: CASSYATSGRFEQYF. The CDR3 region has the DNA TGTGCCAGCAGTTACGCCACTAGCGGGAGGTTCGAGCAGTACTTC.

CDR3 region: CASSTGGRVEYF. The CDR3 nucleotides read TGTGCCAGCAGTACGGGTGGCAGGGTAGAGTACTTC. The chain combines TRBV5-6 with TRBJ2-5; possibly TRBD1 for D (5 bases). Germline CDR1 reads SGHDT; CDR2 reads YYEEEE. The CDR3 is 12 residues long. Between the trimmed V and J ends, which lost 5 bases and 12 bases, there was a span of 17 bases.

This chain joins TRBV15 and TRBJ1-2; D not resolved. V was trimmed by 1 base and J by 7 bases, leaving 16 bases between them. Germline V CDR1 and CDR2: LNHNV, YYDKDF (reference sequence). This CDR3 is 15 amino acids long. For the CDR3, the DNA is TGTGCCACCAGCAGAGTAACAGATCCCCTTTCTGGCTACACCTTC. Translation gives CATSRVTDPLSGYTF. The variable domain in full, completed from reference TRBV15 and TRBJ1-2, reads DAMVIQNPRYQVTQFGKPVTLSCSQTLNHNVMYWYQQKSSQAPKLLFHYYDKDFNNEADTPDNFQSRRPNTSFCFLDIRSPGLGDTAMYLCATSRVTDPLSGYTFGSGTRLTVV.

This clone showed up just a few times. The chain uses TRBV11-2 and TRBJ2-5; 9 nucleotides match TRBD2. V gave up 1 base and J gave up 4 bases; unmatched junction bases: 10. The CDR3 spans 17 residues. Germline CDR1 and CDR2: SGHAT and FQNNGV. CDR3 nucleotides: TGTGCCAGCAGCTTAGTGAGCGGGAGGTTTTATTCAGAGACCCAGTACTTC. Protein product: CASSLVSGRFYSETQYF. The complete variable domain, with remaining parts taken from reference TRBV11-2 and TRBJ2-5, reads EAGVAQSPRYKIIEKRQSVAFWCNPISGHATLYWYQQILGQGPKLLIQFQNNGVVDDSQLPKDRFSAERLKGVDSTLKIQPAKLEDSAVYLCASSLVSGRFYSETQYFGPGTRLLVL.

This sequence joins TRBV7-2 and TRBJ2-1; D perhaps matches TRBD2 (5 bases). CDR3 size: 13 residues. The V end was cut by 3 bases, the J end by 8 bases, with 11 bases between. Germline V CDR1 and CDR2: SGHTA, FQGNSA. CDR3 in amino acids: CASSFTRDDEQFF. In nucleotides, the CDR3 is TGTGCCAGCAGCTTTACTAGAGACGATGAGCAGTTCTTC.

The rearrangement joins TRBV7-2 to TRBJ2-7; TRBD2 is a possible D gene (6 bases). This CDR3 is built from 15 residues. Germline CDR1 SGHTA, CDR2 FQGNSA. The ends were cut back, 1 base at V and 5 bases at J, with 15 bases in the middle. CDR3 nucleotide sequence: TGTGCCAGCAGCTTAGTGTCTTTAGGGACTGACGAGCAGTACTTC. Its protein is CASSLVSLGTDEQYF.

The chain is built from TRBV7-8 and TRBJ1-1; D uncertain. Germline lookup yields CDR1 SGHVS and CDR2 FQNEAQ. The CDR3 spans 13 residues. V lost 4 bases, J lost 0 bases, and 6 bases lay in between. CDR3 DNA: TGTGCCAGCAGCTATTATCTGAACACTGAAGCTTTCTTT. Translated, it gives CASSYYLNTEAFF.

The CDR3 coding sequence is TGTGCCAGCAGCTTATGGAGGACTAGCGGGAGTTCAACAGATACGCAGTATTTT. Protein: CASSLWRTSGSSTDTQYF. The V gene is TRBV7-2, the J gene TRBJ2-3; 13 nucleotides align to TRBD2. Looked up from germline, CDR1 is SGHTA and CDR2 is FQGNSA. This CDR3 is 18 amino acids long. V was clipped by 2 bases and J by 3 bases; unmatched bases: 8.

This chain uses TRBV18 with TRBJ1-2; 11 positions agree with TRBD1. Germline V gene sequence: CDR1 KGHSH, CDR2 LQKENI. This CDR3 contains 13 residues. V shed 2 bases and J 8 bases; nucleotides not matched to a gene: 1. The CDR3 DNA reads TGTGCCAGCTCACCAGGACAGGGGGCAGGCTACACCTTC. It yields the protein CASSPGQGAGYTF.

The chain combines TRBV30 with TRBJ1-2, with D possibly being TRBD1 (5 bases). The CDR3 spans 11 residues. The germline V and J ends were trimmed by 3 bases and 6 bases, with 8 bases remaining between them. Germline lookup yields CDR1 GTSNPN and CDR2 SVGIG (reference sequence). The CDR3 sequence is CAWRGADGYTF. In nucleotides, the CDR3 is TGTGCCTGGAGAGGGGCCGATGGCTACACCTTC.

The CDR3: CASSETPISGNTIYF. Written as DNA, the CDR3 is TGTGCCAGCAGCGAGACACCGATCTCTGGAAACACCATATATTTT. The chain couples TRBV7-8 to TRBJ1-3; D ambiguous. V lost 5 bases, J lost 0 bases, and 11 bases lay in between. This CDR3 is built from 15 residues. Germline lookup yields CDR1 SGHVS and CDR2 FQNEAQ.

This clone was seen only once. The genes are TRBV6-6 and TRBJ2-7; D is possibly TRBD2 (5 bases). Germline V gene data show CDR1 as MNHNY and CDR2 as SVGAGI (reference sequence). V lost 2 bases and J lost 5, with 13 bases in between. The CDR3 covers 14 residues. Here the CDR3 DNA reads TGTGCCAGCAGTTACCCCGGGGTATCCAACGAGCAGTACTTC. It is translated as CASSYPGVSNEQYF.

Written as DNA, the CDR3 is TGTGCCATCAGCCGCCAGGGCGAGACCACTGAAGCTTTCTTT. This codes for CAISRQGETTEAFF. The chain has TRBV10-3 and TRBJ1-1; TRBD1 is a possible D gene (5 bases). Germline CDR1 reads ENHRY; CDR2 reads SYGVKD. This CDR3 spans 14 amino acids. The V end was cut by 6 bases, the J end by 4 bases, with 15 bases between.

V and J are TRBV30 and TRBJ2-7; 9 bases agree with TRBD1. CDR1 is GTSNPN and CDR2 is SVGIG in the germline V gene (reference sequence). The CDR3 contains 14 residues. J was trimmed by 8 bases and V by 2 bases; bases with no gene match: 10. CDR3 region: CAWSPGQGHIKQYF. The CDR3 nucleotides read TGTGCCTGGAGTCCGGGACAGGGACACATCAAGCAGTACTTC.

CDR3 protein: CASSLGIRDWTATEAFF. CDR3 nucleotides: TGCGCCAGCAGCTTGGGGATCCGGGACTGGACGGCCACTGAAGCTTTCTTT. This sequence joins TRBV5-1 and TRBJ1-1, with D maybe TRBD1 (5 bases). V lost 0 bases to trimming and J lost 4 bases, with 19 bases between them. Germline V gives CDR1 SGHRS, CDR2 YFSETQ. CDR3 size: 17 residues.